The 17 T cell receptor beta chains below come from one sample, sequenced in a study of T-cell memory formation after mild COVID-19. TCRdb called the 5' RACE reads again in MiXCR, with one record for every CDR3 protein. The sample carries about 400,000 distinct CDR3 sequences, around 24% recorded once. Sequencing used PBMCs or a T cell subset sorted from them (not recorded which). The receptors were sampled from an adult woman who had mild COVID-19 (a few samples of this study predate the infection). Cell type and time point are not known.

This chain joins TRBV2 and TRBJ2-7; tentatively, D is TRBD1 or TRBD2 (5 bases each). CDR3 length: 13 residues. CDR1 is SNHLY, CDR2 FYNNEI, per germline. V lost 9 bases and J lost 5, with 17 bases in between. CDR3 sequence reads: CARGRGSGNEQYF. The CDR3 DNA reads as TGTGCCAGGGGGCGAGGGAGTGGCAACGAGCAGTACTTC.

The sample holds a few counts of this clonotype. This chain uses TRBV5-1 with TRBJ2-7; D is possibly TRBD1 (5 bases). Per germline, CDR1 SGHRS and CDR2 YFSETQ. With 0 bases removed from V and 2 bases from J, the gap between germline ends came to 9 bases. The CDR3 is 14 residues long. The CDR3 here is CASSLEGPPYEQYF. The CDR3 DNA reads as TGCGCCAGCAGCTTGGAGGGGCCCCCCTACGAGCAGTACTTC.

In DNA, the CDR3 is TGTGCCAGCTCTGCATACCCCCCATGGAGGAATGAGCAGTTCTTC. Protein product: CASSAYPPWRNEQFF. The gene calls are TRBV21-1 and TRBJ2-1; no DNA check was done on the table's D call, TRBD1. TRBV21-1 is a pseudogene. The CDR3 sequence is 15 residues long.

The V and J genes are TRBV5-1 and TRBJ1-1; a weak D match, TRBD1 (6 bases). Trimming took off 4 bases at V and 1 base at J, with 11 bases between the two ends. Per the germline V gene, CDR1 is SGHRS and CDR2 is YFSETQ. The CDR3 covers 14 residues. Written as DNA, the CDR3 is TGCGCCAGCAGCAGGGGGGGCCCGAACACTGAAGCTTTCTTT. Translating it yields CASSRGGPNTEAFF.

This clonotype was found a few times. V gene TRBV18 combines with J gene TRBJ1-3, with D perhaps matching TRBD1 (5 bases). CDR1 KGHSH and CDR2 LQKENI come from the germline V gene. CDR3 length: 16 residues. V was pared by 1 base and J by 3 bases, with 13 bases between. CDR3 protein: CASSPLVGDNGNTIYF. The CDR3 region has the DNA TGTGCCAGCTCACCACTGGTAGGGGATAATGGAAACACCATATATTTT.

This chain links TRBV11-3 with TRBJ1-2; TRBD1 matches at 7 bases. Germline V gene sequence: CDR1 SGHNT, CDR2 YENEEA. The CDR3 covers 14 residues. Trimming removed 5 bases from V and 3 bases from J; junction bases left unmatched: 6. The CDR3 nucleotides are TGTGCCAGCAGCCGTGACAGGGAACACTATGGCTACACCTTC. Amino acids: CASSRDREHYGYTF.

The V and J genes are TRBV5-1 and TRBJ2-2; TRBD2 matches at 7 bases. The V segment lost 3 bases and the J segment 1 base; nucleotides outside the gene matches: 6. The CDR3 sequence is 16 residues long. Germline assignment: CDR1 SGHRS and CDR2 YFSETQ. CDR3: CASSSERGVNTGELFF. CDR3 nucleotide sequence: TGCGCCAGCAGCTCGGAGCGGGGAGTGAACACCGGGGAGCTGTTTTTT.

The chain's CDR3 is CASRPTGTGNTGELFF. The CDR3 DNA sequence: TGTGCCAGCAGACCTACCGGGACAGGCAACACCGGGGAGCTGTTTTTT. The V gene is TRBV6-4, the J gene TRBJ2-2, with TRBD1 matching 8 bases. The CDR3 sequence is 16 residues long. The trim removed 6 bases at V and 2 bases at J, leaving 8 bases unmatched. Germline V lookup: CDR1 MRHNA, CDR2 SNTAGT.

This clonotype has more than one count but fewer than ten. The chain is built from TRBV7-6 and TRBJ2-1; 10 bases agree with TRBD2. The J segment lost 6 bases and the V segment lost 4 bases, leaving 9 bases of the junction unmatched. Germline loops: CDR1 SGHVS, CDR2 FNYEAQ. The CDR3 is made up of 16 amino acids. Here the CDR3 reads CASSSPSGRQSNEQFF. CDR3 nucleotides: TGTGCCAGCAGCTCCCCTAGCGGGAGACAGAGCAATGAGCAGTTCTTC.

The chain uses TRBV6-2 or TRBV6-3 and TRBJ2-3; 7 bases fit TRBD1. The V and J ends lost 6 bases and 2 bases, in that order; junction bases with no gene match: 11. Germline V CDR1 and CDR2: MNHEY, SVGEGT. This CDR3 region has 16 residues. CDR3 protein: CASRNRGRGHTDTQYF. In DNA form, the CDR3 reads TGTGCCAGCAGGAACAGGGGACGGGGTCACACAGATACGCAGTATTTT.

This clonotype came up a few times. This chain joins TRBV3-1 and TRBJ1-2; 8 bases are shared with TRBD1. There are 13 residues in the CDR3. V dropped 0 bases and J dropped 13; count of bases not matched to a gene: 7. Germline assignment: CDR1 LGHDT and CDR2 YNNKEL (reference sequence). The CDR3 spells CASSQDGLQGATF. The CDR3 bases are TGTGCCAGCAGCCAAGATGGTCTGCAGGGGGCCACCTTC.

The rearrangement uses TRBV6-5 and TRBJ2-3, with 7 positions matching TRBD1. CDR3 length equals 15 residues. J was trimmed by 2 bases and V by 5 bases; bases with no gene match: 7. Germline V lookup: CDR1 MNHEY, CDR2 SVGAGI. The CDR3 DNA is TGTGCCAGCAGTCGACAGGGAATGAACACAGATACGCAGTATTTT. This gives the protein CASSRQGMNTDTQYF.

The V and J genes are TRBV5-1 and TRBJ2-5; D is unclear. Germline values: CDR1 SGHRS, CDR2 YFSETQ. V was trimmed by 5 bases and J by 0 bases, leaving 14 bases between them. The CDR3 length is 15 residues. CDR3 sequence reads: CASRPRPGNQETQYF. Written as DNA, the CDR3 is TGCGCCAGCAGACCCAGGCCCGGCAACCAAGAGACCCAGTACTTC.

This clonotype was counted a few times. The V and J genes are TRBV2 and TRBJ1-1; 7 bases are a match to TRBD1. Germline lookup yields CDR1 SNHLY and CDR2 FYNNEI. This CDR3 is 12 amino acids long. Trimming removed 7 bases from V and 5 bases from J; junction bases left unmatched: 4. CDR3 DNA: TGTGCCAGCATCCGGGACAGAACTGAAGCTTTCTTT. Translated: CASIRDRTEAFF.

Only a few counts were recorded for this clonotype. The chain employs TRBV5-8 and TRBJ2-4, with a possible D match to TRBD1 (6 bases). CDR3 size: 15 residues. Trimming stripped 4 bases from V and 5 bases from J, with 16 bases between. Looked up from germline, CDR1 is SGHTS and CDR2 is YDEGEE. The CDR3 here is CASSTRGMRENIQYF. The CDR3, as DNA: TGTGCCAGCAGCACCAGGGGAATGAGGGAAAACATTCAGTACTTC. Variable domain in full (rest from reference TRBV5-8 and TRBJ2-4): EAGVTQSPTHLIKTRGQQATLRCSPISGHTSVYWYQQALGLGLQFLLWYDEGEERNRGNFPPRFSGRQFPNYSSELNVNALELEDSALYLCASSTRGMRENIQYFGAGTRLSVL.

The chain links TRBV7-9 to TRBJ2-3; weak D call: TRBD2 (5 bases). The CDR3 is 14 residues long. CDR1 is SEHNR and CDR2 is FQNEAQ in the germline V gene (reference sequence). V lost 4 bases to trimming and J lost 3 bases, with 11 bases between them. CDR3 in amino acids: CASSSGVATDTQYF. CDR3 nucleotide sequence: TGTGCCAGCAGCTCCGGGGTTGCAACAGATACGCAGTATTTT.

The chain couples TRBV9 to TRBJ2-7; D is undetermined. Trimming pared 3 bases from V and 2 bases from J, leaving 15 bases between. Looked up from germline, CDR1 is SGDLS and CDR2 is YYNGEE. This CDR3 region has 15 residues. CDR3: CASSAHSAHTYEQYF. In DNA, the CDR3 is TGTGCCAGCAGCGCCCACTCGGCGCACACCTACGAGCAGTACTTC.